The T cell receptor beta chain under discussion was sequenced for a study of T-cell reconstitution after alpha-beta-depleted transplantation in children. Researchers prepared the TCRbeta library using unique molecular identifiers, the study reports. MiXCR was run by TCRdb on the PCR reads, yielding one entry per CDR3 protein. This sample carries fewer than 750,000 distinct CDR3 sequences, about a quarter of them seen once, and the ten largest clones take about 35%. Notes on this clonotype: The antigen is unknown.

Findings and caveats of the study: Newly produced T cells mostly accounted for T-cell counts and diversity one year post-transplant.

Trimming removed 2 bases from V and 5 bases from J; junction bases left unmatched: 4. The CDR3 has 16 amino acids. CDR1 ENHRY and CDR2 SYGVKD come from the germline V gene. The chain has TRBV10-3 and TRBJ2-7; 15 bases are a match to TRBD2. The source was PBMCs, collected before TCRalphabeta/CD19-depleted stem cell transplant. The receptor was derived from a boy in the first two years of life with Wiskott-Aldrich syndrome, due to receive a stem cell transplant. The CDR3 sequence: CAISELGLAGGHEQYF. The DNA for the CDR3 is TGTGCCATCAGTGAGCTCGGACTAGCGGGAGGGCACGAGCAGTACTTC.